This T cell receptor (beta chain) is drawn from a study of long-term antiretroviral therapy in people with HIV. Study details: Initial samples were collected about a decade before the 2015 immediate-ART recommendation. Study observations and caveats: Following ART, diversity rose but still fell short of transplant donor controls.

A note on this clone: The antigen is undetermined.

Every HIV-positive participant received treatment in the United States. The cryopreserved samples used held 1-10 million PBMC prior to extraction of DNA. The germline V gene encodes CDR1 KGHSH and CDR2 LQKENI. This CDR3 contains 14 residues. J was trimmed by 3 bases and V by 4 bases; bases with no gene match: 6. Survey-level resolution applied to immunoSEQ assay v3.0. Assay: immunoSEQ multiplex PCR; the TCRdb copy retains only in-frame clones and omits some. Among 40,000 to 50,000 clones listed, over 90% were seen once. The sequences come from unsorted PBMCs, collected around 9.2 years after starting antiretroviral therapy. This receptor was taken from a man aged 25 to 40 with HIV. This chain connects TRBV18 to TRBJ2-7; the match to TRBD1 covers 7 bases. CDR3 loop: CASSQGTDYYEQYV. The CDR3 DNA reads as TGTGCCAGCTCACAAGGGACAGATTACTACGAGCAGTACGTC.